This T cell receptor (beta chain) came from a study of early T cells in non-severe SARS-CoV-2 infection. Study context: Chains stayed unpaired after sequencing of bulk RNA from unsorted whole blood. Study-wide results and limits: Private and CD4 specificities were missed by VDJdb matching, skewed to anti-spike CD8.

Researchers tagged individual cDNA molecules with unique molecular identifiers. From the 5' RACE reads, TCRdb called clonotypes with MiXCR, one entry per CDR3 protein. The repertoire holds 25,000 to 35,000 distinct CDR3 sequences, approximately 4.6% seen once, with roughly 7.7% in the top ten. This clonotype showed up many times. No antigen is known for it. This TCR was recovered from an adult who was a healthcare worker with PCR-confirmed SARS-CoV-2 infection or an uninfected control (not recorded which). What was sequenced was whole blood.

Here the CDR3 reads CASSQDRGTNTPLHF. CDR3 bases: TGCGCCAGCAGCCAAGATAGGGGGACGAATACACCCCTCCACTTT. The V gene is TRBV4-3, the J gene TRBJ1-6; possible D gene TRBD1, 6 bases. The length of the CDR3 is 15 residues. The germline V and J ends were trimmed by 0 bases and 11 bases, with 14 bases remaining between them. CDR1 is LGHNA and CDR2 is YSLEER in the germline V gene.